Listed below are T cell receptor beta chains from one sample, sequenced in a study of blood T cell repertoires in COVID-19. The method was immunoSEQ multiplex PCR; TCRdb's version includes in-frame clones alone and lacks a portion of them. The repertoire holds 380,000 or so clones, with around 89% as singletons. Source material: peripheral blood. The source is a man between 40 and 49 years old with acute or convalescent COVID-19. Both conserved end residues are part of each CDR3.

TRBV18	16	TRBJ1-3	CASSPDRGGSGNTIYF
TRBV12-5	13	TRBJ2-2	CASGLGQGGELFF
TRBV5-1	17	TRBJ2-7	CASSLRDTVVESYEQYF
TRBV29-1	14	TRBJ2-2	CSVEQGGGTGELFF
TRBV10-3	16	TRBJ2-7	CAISEPERGGSYEQYF
TRBV2	13	TRBJ2-5	CASSGGRGETQYF
TRBV27	14	TRBJ1-1	CASSIGQGFGGAFF
TRBV10-1	18	TRBJ2-5	CASSSHRLARTTQETQYF
TRBV29-1	14	TRBJ1-2	CSVVARLTNYGYTF
TRBV6-4	20	TRBJ1-3	CASSGSKREGFTSSGNTIYF